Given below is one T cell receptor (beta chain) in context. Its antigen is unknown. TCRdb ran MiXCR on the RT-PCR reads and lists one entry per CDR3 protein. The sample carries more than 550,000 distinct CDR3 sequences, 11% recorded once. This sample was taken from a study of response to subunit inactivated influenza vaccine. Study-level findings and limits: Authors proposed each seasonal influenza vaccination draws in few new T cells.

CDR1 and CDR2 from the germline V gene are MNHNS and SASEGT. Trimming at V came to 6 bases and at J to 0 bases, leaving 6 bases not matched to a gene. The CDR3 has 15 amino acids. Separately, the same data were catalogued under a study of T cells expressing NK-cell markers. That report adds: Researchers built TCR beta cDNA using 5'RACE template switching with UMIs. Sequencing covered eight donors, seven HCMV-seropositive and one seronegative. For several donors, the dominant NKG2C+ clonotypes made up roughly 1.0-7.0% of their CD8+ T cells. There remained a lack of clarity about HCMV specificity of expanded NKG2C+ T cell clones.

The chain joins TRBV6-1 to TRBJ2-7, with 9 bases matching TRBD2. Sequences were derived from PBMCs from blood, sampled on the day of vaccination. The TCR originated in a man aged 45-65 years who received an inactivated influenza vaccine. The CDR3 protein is CASRPYSGSSYEQYF. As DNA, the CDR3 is TGTGCCAGCAGGCCCTATAGCGGGAGCTCCTACGAGCAGTACTTC.